One T cell receptor (beta chain) is described in this entry. Trimming pared 0 bases from V and 6 bases from J, leaving 12 bases between. The CDR3 runs 14 residues. The germline gives CDR1 LGHDT, CDR2 YNNKEL (reference sequence). The sample comes from a study of blood T cell repertoires in COVID-19. Original analysis: Reference gene primer amplification in the assay estimated nucleated cell counts. Using immunoSEQ multiplex PCR, the repertoire was profiled, and TCRdb retains in-frame clones only, with some absent. V and J calls and clone size are as listed in that table; D and trimming were resolved from the DNA. This sample yields tens of thousands of clones, of which roughly 88% are seen a single time; approximately 4.3% belongs to the top ten.

The specimen sequenced was peripheral blood. The clonotype comes from a man aged 60 to 75 with acute or convalescent COVID-19. The chain carries TRBV3-1 (or the pseudogene TRBV3-2) and TRBJ2-7, with unresolved D. CDR3 region: CASSQDSAKSEQYF. CDR3 bases: TGTGCCAGCAGCCAAGATTCCGCGAAGAGCGAGCAGTACTTC.